These 21 T cell receptor beta chains share one sample of origin, sequenced in a study of T cell responses to AZD1222 COVID-19 vaccine. Produced via immunoSEQ multiplex PCR; TCRdb's table is partial and in-frame only. Among approximately 93,000 clones, 89% were seen once, and the ten largest hold about 5%. The input for sequencing was peripheral blood, taken 28 days after the second AZD1222 dose. Receptors originate from an adult who received the AZD1222 COVID-19 vaccine.

V is TRBV15 and J is TRBJ1-2; D not certain. Trimming pared 1 base from V and 2 bases from J, leaving 5 bases between. CDR1 LNHNV and CDR2 YYDKDF come from the germline V gene (reference sequence). The CDR3 is made up of 13 amino acids. CDR3 residues: CATSRGGNYGYTF. CDR3 coding DNA: TGTGCCACCAGCAGAGGGGGAAACTATGGCTACACCTTC.

The table lists this clone with a count of one. This sequence joins TRBV6-5 and TRBJ2-2; 7 bases are shared with TRBD1. The CDR3 contains 15 residues. The V segment lost 10 bases and the J segment 4 bases; nucleotides outside the gene matches: 12. CDR1 MNHEY and CDR2 SVGAGI come from the germline V gene. In nucleotides, the CDR3 is TGTGCCACCATTAGGGGGCCCGGACCCACCGGGGAGCTGTTTTTT. It yields the protein CATIRGPGPTGELFF.

The chain employs TRBV27 and TRBJ2-7; D is perhaps TRBD2 (5 bases). The CDR3 is made up of 13 amino acids. Trimming stripped 2 bases from V and 3 bases from J, with 8 bases between. Per the germline V gene, CDR1 is MNHEY and CDR2 is SMNVEV (reference sequence). The CDR3 here is CASSLAGNYEQYF. The CDR3, as DNA: TGTGCCAGCAGTTTAGCGGGTAACTACGAGCAGTACTTC.

This clone was recorded only once. The V and J genes are TRBV6-2 or TRBV6-3 and TRBJ2-1; the match to TRBD2 covers 12 bases. From germline, CDR1 is MNHEY and CDR2 SVGEGT. V lost 2 bases and J lost 0; bases outside the gene matches: 14. This CDR3 is 21 amino acids long. CDR3 residues: CASSYAPTSGGSYHSYNEQFF. The CDR3 DNA reads as TGTGCCAGCAGTTACGCCCCCACTAGCGGGGGGTCGTACCACTCCTACAATGAGCAGTTCTTC.

The chain is built from TRBV18 and TRBJ1-2, with a possible D match to TRBD1 (6 bases). The V end lost 1 base, the J end lost 1 base, and 10 bases lay between the germline ends. Germline CDR1 and CDR2: KGHSH and LQKENI. This CDR3 comprises 15 residues. The CDR3 DNA reads as TGTGCCAGCTCACCACAGGGGGTGAATAACTATGGCTACACCTTC. Translated, it gives CASSPQGVNNYGYTF.

The chain has TRBV5-4 and TRBJ1-2, with 10 bases matching TRBD1. The V segment lost 4 bases and the J segment 4 bases; nucleotides outside the gene matches: 10. The CDR3 is made up of 16 amino acids. Per germline, CDR1 SGHNT and CDR2 YYREEE (reference sequence). Written as DNA, the CDR3 is TGTGCCAGCAGCCCGGGGGGGACAGGGGTAGTCTATGGCTACACCTTC. It encodes CASSPGGTGVVYGYTF.

This chain links TRBV6-1 with TRBJ2-2; perhaps TRBD2 as D (6 bases). V was trimmed by 1 base and J by 5 bases, leaving 11 bases between them. The CDR3 is made up of 15 amino acids. CDR1 is MNHNS, CDR2 SASEGT, per germline. CDR3 DNA sequence: TGTGCCAGCAGTGAAGGTGGGGGGTGGACCGGGGAGCTGTTTTTT. Translated: CASSEGGGWTGELFF.

J is TRBJ2-1 and V is TRBV2; 10 bases map to TRBD2. This CDR3 region has 17 residues. Germline V gene data show CDR1 as SNHLY and CDR2 as FYNNEI. The V segment lost 5 bases and the J segment 1 base; nucleotides outside the gene matches: 8. CDR3 sequence (DNA): TGTGCCAGCAGTCCTCATAGCGGGGGGCTTTCCTACAATGAGCAGTTCTTC. This translates into CASSPHSGGLSYNEQFF.

CDR3 region: CASSFGKTYEQYF. CDR3 nucleotides: TGTGCCAGCAGTTTTGGCAAGACCTACGAGCAGTACTTC. The chain has TRBV28 and TRBJ2-7; no definite D call. The V gene lost 3 bases and the J gene lost 2 bases, with 8 bases spanning the gap. The CDR3 runs to 13 residues. In germline, CDR1 is MDHEN, CDR2 SYDVKM.

V and J are TRBV5-4 and TRBJ2-7, with 8 bases aligning to TRBD1. Germline CDR1 is SGHNT and CDR2 is YYREEE (reference sequence). The CDR3 runs 15 residues. Germline trimming cut 4 bases from V and 6 bases from J; bases unmatched to any gene: 12. This CDR3 is CASSPMGGQGSEQYF. CDR3 bases: TGTGCCAGCAGCCCCATGGGAGGACAGGGTAGCGAGCAGTACTTC.

The chain links TRBV12-3 or TRBV12-4 to TRBJ1-1; D is undetermined. The CDR3 has 12 residues. Trimming pared 3 bases from V and 6 bases from J, leaving 8 bases between. The CDR3 DNA reads as TGTGCCAGCAGTTTTAGTCCATCTGAAGCTTTCTTT. As protein: CASSFSPSEAFF.

The chain couples TRBV12-3 or TRBV12-4 to TRBJ1-5; possible D gene TRBD1, 6 bases. The CDR3 spans 13 residues. Trimming took 1 base from V and 7 from J, leaving 8 bases between them. Written as DNA, the CDR3 is TGTGCCAGCAGTTTAGGGGGGCGGCAGCCCCAGCATTTT. It is translated as CASSLGGRQPQHF.

This clone was seen just once. The gene calls are TRBV6-1 and TRBJ2-6; D call uncertain. V lost 2 bases and J lost 3, with 5 bases in between. There are 14 residues in the CDR3. The germline CDR1 and CDR2 sequences are MNHNS and SASEGT. The CDR3 bases are TGTGCCAGCAGTGAACATGGTGGGGCCAACGTCCTGACTTTC. This codes for CASSEHGGANVLTF.

The chain employs TRBV11-2 and TRBJ2-3, with TRBD2 matching over 9 bases. Germline V lookup: CDR1 SGHAT, CDR2 FQNNGV. J lost 7 bases, V lost 0 bases, and 5 bases had no gene match. The CDR3 is 15 residues long. The CDR3 reads CASSLELAGTYTQYF. CDR3 nucleotide sequence: TGTGCCAGCAGCTTAGAGCTAGCGGGGACTTATACGCAGTATTTT.

This clone has a handful of counts. The genes are TRBV30 and TRBJ1-1; D unclear. The CDR3 runs 12 residues. V was clipped by 3 bases and J by 7 bases, with 12 bases between them. The germline gives CDR1 GTSNPN, CDR2 SVGIG (reference sequence). The CDR3, as DNA: TGTGCCTGGAGCTTAGGACGGAGTGAAGCTTTCTTT. Its translation: CAWSLGRSEAFF.

This clone has just one count. This sequence joins TRBV4-3 and TRBJ1-6, with TRBD1 matching over 9 bases. CDR1 and CDR2 (germline): LGHNA, YSLEER. This CDR3 is built from 15 residues. V was pared by 1 base and J by 8 bases, with 3 bases of the junction left unmatched. CDR3: CASSQGDREYSPLHF. The CDR3 bases are TGCGCCAGCAGCCAAGGGGACAGGGAGTATTCACCCCTCCACTTT.

This clone was detected once. This chain uses TRBV5-1 with TRBJ1-5; maybe TRBD1 (6 bases). This CDR3 is 14 amino acids long. V dropped 4 bases and J dropped 5 bases, with 13 bases sitting between them. CDR1 and CDR2 from the germline V gene are SGHRS and YFSETQ. CDR3 DNA: TGCGCCAGCAGCCCCCAACAGGGCTATCAGCCCCAGCATTTT. Residues: CASSPQQGYQPQHF.

The chain links TRBV19 to TRBJ2-3; the D call may be TRBD1 or TRBD2 (5 bases each). The CDR3 length is 15 residues. Trimming stripped 4 bases from V and 8 bases from J, with 19 bases between. Germline-derived CDR1 and CDR2 are LNHDA and SQIVND (reference sequence). The chain's CDR3 is CASSRGLRNSGTQYF. The CDR3 DNA reads as TGTGCCAGTAGTAGGGGGTTGCGGAACTCTGGTACGCAGTATTTT.

This rearrangement joins TRBV9 to TRBJ2-5; D uncertain. The CDR3 runs 13 residues. V was pared by 3 bases and J by 3 bases, with 9 bases between. Germline V CDR1 and CDR2: SGDLS, YYNGEE. DNA of the CDR3: TGTGCCAGCAGCGGTTGGACGGAAGAGACCCAGTACTTC. It translates to CASSGWTEETQYF. Supplemented by reference TRBV9 and TRBJ2-5, the full variable domain reads DSGVTQTPKHLITATGQRVTLRCSPRSGDLSVYWYQQSLDQGLQFLIQYYNGEERAKGNILERFSAQQFPDLHSELNLSSLELGDSALYFCASSGWTEETQYFGPGTRLLVL.

The chain uses TRBV7-3 and TRBJ1-1; weak D call: TRBD1 (6 bases). Germline V lookup: CDR1 SGHTA, CDR2 FQGTGA. This CDR3 comprises 13 residues. Trimming took 1 base from V and 11 from J, leaving 14 bases between them. The DNA of the CDR3 is TGTGCCAGCAGCTTAATGGGGGCCGACGTCGCTTTCTTT. It encodes CASSLMGADVAFF.

The chain links TRBV19 to TRBJ2-1; D gene uncertain. There are 13 residues in the CDR3. V was pared by 2 bases and J by 4 bases, with 6 bases between. The V gene's germline CDR1 is LNHDA and CDR2 SQIVND (reference sequence). The DNA of the CDR3 is TGTGCCAGTAGTATAAGGCCTTACAATGAGCAGTTCTTC. This gives the protein CASSIRPYNEQFF.